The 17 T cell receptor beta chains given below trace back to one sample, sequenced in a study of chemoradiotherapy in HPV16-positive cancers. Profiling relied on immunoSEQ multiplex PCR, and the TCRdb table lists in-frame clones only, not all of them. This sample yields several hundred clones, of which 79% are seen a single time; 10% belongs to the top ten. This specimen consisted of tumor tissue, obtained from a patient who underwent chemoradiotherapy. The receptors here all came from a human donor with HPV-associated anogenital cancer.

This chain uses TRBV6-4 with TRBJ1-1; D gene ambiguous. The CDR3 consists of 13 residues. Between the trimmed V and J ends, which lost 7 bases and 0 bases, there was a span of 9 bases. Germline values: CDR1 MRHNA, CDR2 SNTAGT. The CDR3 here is CASKEGLNTEAFF. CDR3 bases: TGTGCCAGCAAGGAGGGTTTGAACACTGAAGCTTTCTTT.

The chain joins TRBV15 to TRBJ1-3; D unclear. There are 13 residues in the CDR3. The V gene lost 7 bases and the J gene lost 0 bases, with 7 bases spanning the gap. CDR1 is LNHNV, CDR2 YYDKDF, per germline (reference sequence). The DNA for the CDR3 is TGTGCCACCACCCCGAGCTCTGGAAACACCATATATTTT. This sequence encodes CATTPSSGNTIYF.

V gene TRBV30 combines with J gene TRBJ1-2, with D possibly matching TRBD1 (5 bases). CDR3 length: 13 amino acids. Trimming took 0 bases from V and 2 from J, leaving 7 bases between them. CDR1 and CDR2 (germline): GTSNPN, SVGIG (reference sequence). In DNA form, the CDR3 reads TGTGCCTGGAGTGTACAGGAGAACTATGGCTACACCTTC. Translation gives CAWSVQENYGYTF. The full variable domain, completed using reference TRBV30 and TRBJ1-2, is SQTIHQWPATLVQPVGSPLSLECTVEGTSNPNLYWYRQAAGRGLQLLFYSVGIGQISSEVPQNLSASRPQDRQFILSSKKLLLSDSGFYLCAWSVQENYGYTFGSGTRLTVV.

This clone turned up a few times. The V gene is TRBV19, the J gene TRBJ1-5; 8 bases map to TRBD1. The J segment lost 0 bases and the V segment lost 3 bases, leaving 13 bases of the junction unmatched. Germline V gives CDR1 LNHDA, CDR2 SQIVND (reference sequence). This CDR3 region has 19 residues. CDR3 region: CASSIRGRPPFYSNQPQHF. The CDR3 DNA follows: TGTGCCAGTAGTATCAGGGGGCGCCCACCCTTTTATAGCAATCAGCCCCAGCATTTT. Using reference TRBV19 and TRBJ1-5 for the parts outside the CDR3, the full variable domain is DGGITQSPKYLFRKEGQNVTLSCEQNLNHDAMYWYRQDPGQGLRLIYYSQIVNDFQKGDIAEGYSVSREKKESFPLTVTSAQKNPTAFYLCASSIRGRPPFYSNQPQHFGDGTRLSIL.

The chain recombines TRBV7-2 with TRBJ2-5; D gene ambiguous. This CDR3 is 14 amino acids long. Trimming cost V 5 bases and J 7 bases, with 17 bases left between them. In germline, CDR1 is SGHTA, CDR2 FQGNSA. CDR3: CASSPDGNWVTQYF. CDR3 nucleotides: TGTGCCAGCAGCCCCGATGGGAATTGGGTGACCCAGTACTTC.

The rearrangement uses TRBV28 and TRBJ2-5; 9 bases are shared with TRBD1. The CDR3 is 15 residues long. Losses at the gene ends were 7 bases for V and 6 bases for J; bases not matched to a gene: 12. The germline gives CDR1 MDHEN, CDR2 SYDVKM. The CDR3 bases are TGTGCCAGCACCTTACTAACAGGGGGCGCGAAGACCCAGTACTTC. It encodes CASTLLTGGAKTQYF.

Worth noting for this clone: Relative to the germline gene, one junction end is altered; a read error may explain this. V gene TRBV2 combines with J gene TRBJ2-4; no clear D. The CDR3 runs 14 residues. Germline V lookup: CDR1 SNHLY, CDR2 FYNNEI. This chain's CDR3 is CAITPRIAKNIQHF. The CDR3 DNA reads TGTGCCATCACCCCACGGATAGCCAAAAACATTCAGCACTTC. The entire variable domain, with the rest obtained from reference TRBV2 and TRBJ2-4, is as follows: EPEVTQTPSHQVTQMGQEVILRCVPISNHLYFYWYRQILGQKVEFLVSFYNNEISEKSEIFDDQFSVERPDGSNFTLKIRSTKLEDSAMYFCAITPRIAKNIQHFGAGTRLSVL.

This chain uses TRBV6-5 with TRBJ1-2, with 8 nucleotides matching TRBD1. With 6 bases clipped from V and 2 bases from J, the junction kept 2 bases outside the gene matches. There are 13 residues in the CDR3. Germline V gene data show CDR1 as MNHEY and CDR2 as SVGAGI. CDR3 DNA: TGTGCCAGCAGCAGACAGGGGAACTATGGCTACACCTTC. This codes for CASSRQGNYGYTF.

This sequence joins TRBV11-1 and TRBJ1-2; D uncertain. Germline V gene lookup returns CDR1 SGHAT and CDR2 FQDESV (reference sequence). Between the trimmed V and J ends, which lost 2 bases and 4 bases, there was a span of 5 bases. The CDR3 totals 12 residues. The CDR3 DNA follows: TGTGCCAGCAGCTTACGGGGCTATGGCTACACCTTC. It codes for CASSLRGYGYTF.

As DNA, the CDR3 is TGTGCCAGCAGTTTAGATAGCGGGGAGTCGGCTGAGCAGTTCTTC. It is translated as CASSLDSGESAEQFF. The chain links TRBV28 to TRBJ2-1, with 8 nucleotides matching TRBD2. V shed 2 bases and J 9 bases; nucleotides not matched to a gene: 9. CDR1 MDHEN and CDR2 SYDVKM come from the germline V gene. There are 15 residues in the CDR3.

CDR3 nucleotides: TGCGCCAGCAGCCTATGGGGGGGCACAGATACGCAGTATTTT. Encoded protein: CASSLWGGTDTQYF. The V gene is TRBV5-1, the J gene TRBJ2-3, with D tentatively TRBD2 (6 bases). CDR1 SGHRS and CDR2 YFSETQ come from the germline V gene. This CDR3 has 14 residues. V was pared by 4 bases and J by 1 base, with 10 bases between.

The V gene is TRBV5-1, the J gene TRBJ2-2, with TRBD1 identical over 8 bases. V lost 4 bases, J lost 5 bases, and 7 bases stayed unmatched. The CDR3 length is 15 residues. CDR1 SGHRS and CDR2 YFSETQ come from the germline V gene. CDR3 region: CASSQQGVRTGELFF. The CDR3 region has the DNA TGCGCCAGCAGCCAACAGGGGGTTAGAACCGGGGAGCTGTTTTTT.

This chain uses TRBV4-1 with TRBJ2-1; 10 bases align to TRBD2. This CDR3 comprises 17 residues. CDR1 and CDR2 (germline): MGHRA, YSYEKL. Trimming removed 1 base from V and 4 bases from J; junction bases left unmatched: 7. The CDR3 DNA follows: TGCGCCAGCAGCCAAGGGTATCTAGCGGGAGATTACAATGAGCAGTTCTTC. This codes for CASSQGYLAGDYNEQFF.

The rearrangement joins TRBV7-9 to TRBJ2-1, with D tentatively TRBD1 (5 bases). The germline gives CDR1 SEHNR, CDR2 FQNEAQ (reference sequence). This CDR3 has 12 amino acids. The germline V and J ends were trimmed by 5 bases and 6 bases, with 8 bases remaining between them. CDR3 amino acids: CASSQGPNEQFF. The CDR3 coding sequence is TGTGCCAGCAGCCAGGGCCCCAATGAGCAGTTCTTC.

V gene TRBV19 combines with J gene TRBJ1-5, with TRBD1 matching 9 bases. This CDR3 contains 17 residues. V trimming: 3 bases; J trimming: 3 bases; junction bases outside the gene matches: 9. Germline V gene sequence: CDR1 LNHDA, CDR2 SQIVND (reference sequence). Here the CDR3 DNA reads TGTGCCAGTAGTATGGGGACAGGGCCGGGGAACAATCAGCCCCAGCATTTT. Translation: CASSMGTGPGNNQPQHF.

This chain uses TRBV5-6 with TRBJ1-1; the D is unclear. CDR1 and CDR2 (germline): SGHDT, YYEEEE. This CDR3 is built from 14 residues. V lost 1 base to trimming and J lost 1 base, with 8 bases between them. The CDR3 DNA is TGTGCCAGCAGCTTGACACTACAGAACACTGAAGCTTTCTTT. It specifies CASSLTLQNTEAFF.

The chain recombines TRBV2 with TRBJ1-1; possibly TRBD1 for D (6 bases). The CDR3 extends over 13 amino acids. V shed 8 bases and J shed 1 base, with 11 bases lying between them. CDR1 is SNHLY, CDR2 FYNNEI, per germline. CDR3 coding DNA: TGTGCCAGCCAAGGGGGGAAGAACACTGAAGCTTTCTTT. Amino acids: CASQGGKNTEAFF. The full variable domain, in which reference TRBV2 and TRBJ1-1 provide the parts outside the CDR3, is EPEVTQTPSHQVTQMGQEVILRCVPISNHLYFYWYRQILGQKVEFLVSFYNNEISEKSEIFDDQFSVERPDGSNFTLKIRSTKLEDSAMYFCASQGGKNTEAFFGQGTRLTVV.